A single sample is the source of the 25 T cell receptor beta chains below, sequenced in a study of regulatory T cells in long-lasting Graves disease (dated by TCRdb to the early 2020s). The sample's time point label is to be understood as: newly diagnosed GD, antithyroid drugs for less than 3 months. RNA was extracted from PBMCs in TRIzol for both TCR sequencing and RNA sequencing. Library preparation was by multiplex PCR. TCRdb shows the sequencer as Illumina HiSeq 4000. CDR3 regions were amplified by Arm-PCR with iRepertoire HTBI primers to construct TCR beta libraries. TCRdb cleaned the public reads at Q25 with fastp, built clones with MiXCR and kept in-frame beta chains. All rows with the same CDR3 protein become a single entry with the most common DNA and genes. Counted in this sample were hundreds of thousands of distinct CDR3 sequences; 15% of them appeared once. The ten largest clones capture 7.8% of the sample.

This same sample was also taken into another study, of T cells in Graves' hyperthyroidism and ophthalmopathy.

The sample here was peripheral blood mononuclear cells (PBMCs), taken at new diagnosis, from a patient treated with antithyroid drugs. The source is a middle-aged woman with Graves disease. Donor details come from another sample of the same person, matched by shared clones.

At least ten counts were recorded for this clonotype. This sequence joins TRBV6-5 and TRBJ2-1; D is uncertain. The CDR3 totals 16 residues. The V and J ends lost 0 bases and 7 bases respectively, with 16 bases between them. Germline loops: CDR1 MNHEY, CDR2 SVGAGI. In DNA, the CDR3 is TGTGCCAGCAGTTACTCTTTCCGGAATTTACTAAATGAGCAGTTCTTC. It yields the protein CASSYSFRNLLNEQFF.

Many counts were recorded for this clonotype. The genes are TRBV7-8 and TRBJ1-2; D ambiguous. Trimming shortened V by 4 bases and J by 2 bases, and 17 bases separated the two germline ends. Germline V CDR1 and CDR2: SGHVS, FQNEAQ. CDR3 length: 16 amino acids. The CDR3 nucleotides read TGTGCCAGCAGCTGGGAGGCTTACGGGAGGAACTATGGCTACACCTTC. Amino acid sequence: CASSWEAYGRNYGYTF.

This clonotype has at least ten counts. The rearrangement joins TRBV12-3 or TRBV12-4 to TRBJ1-2; 9 bases are shared with TRBD1. Unmatched junction bases numbered 5, after V lost 3 bases and J lost 3 bases. CDR3 length equals 15 residues. DNA of the CDR3: TGTGCCAGCAGTTTCAACAGGGACAGGGACTATGGCTACACCTTC. It is translated as CASSFNRDRDYGYTF.

This clonotype was seen more than once but under ten times. V is TRBV12-3 or TRBV12-4 and J is TRBJ2-3; D is ambiguous. V lost 6 bases to trimming and J lost 4 bases, with 11 bases between them. The CDR3 is 13 amino acids. CDR3 bases: TGTGCCAGCAGCACCGGTCGTTCAGATACGCAGTATTTT. Translated, it gives CASSTGRSDTQYF.

This clonotype was found a few times. The chain joins TRBV27 to TRBJ2-1; D not certain. Trimming took 4 bases from V and 6 from J, leaving 13 bases between them. This CDR3 region has 14 residues. Germline V gives CDR1 MNHEY, CDR2 SMNVEV (reference sequence). CDR3 nucleotides: TGTGCCAGCAGTTCCCATAGCAGTCGCAATGAGCAGTTCTTC. Protein product: CASSSHSSRNEQFF.

This clonotype was counted at least ten times. The rearrangement links TRBV19 to TRBJ2-6; no reliable D call. With 4 bases removed from V and 3 bases from J, the gap between germline ends came to 7 bases. Germline V CDR1 and CDR2: LNHDA, SQIVND (reference sequence). The CDR3 is made up of 14 amino acids. CDR3 DNA sequence: TGTGCCAGTAGTACCTCCCTTGGGGCCAACGTCCTGACTTTC. It yields the protein CASSTSLGANVLTF.

This clonotype has a handful of counts. Sequence at one end of the junction differs from germline and may be a read error. This rearrangement joins TRBV7-7 to TRBJ2-1, with 8 positions matching TRBD1. The CDR3 has 14 residues. Per the germline V gene, CDR1 is SSHAT and CDR2 is FNYEAQ (reference sequence). The CDR3 reads CASSKTGGVNEQFF. The CDR3, as DNA: TGTGCTAGCAGCAAAACAGGGGGAGTCAATGAGCAGTTCTTC.

This clonotype was seen at least ten times. V is TRBV6-2 or TRBV6-3 and J is TRBJ2-7; 9 nucleotides line up with TRBD1. The CDR3 is made up of 17 amino acids. V lost 5 bases and J lost 5; bases outside the gene matches: 16. The germline gives CDR1 MNHEY, CDR2 SVGEGT. Here the CDR3 DNA reads TGTGCCAGCAGTCCCTTCCTCGGGACAGGGTATCGTGACGAGCAGTACTTC. Translating gives CASSPFLGTGYRDEQYF.

In its sample, this clonotype was seen a few times. The CDR3 coding sequence is TGTGCCAGCAGCCCCCAAGGACTAACCCGGATCGGCGAGCAGTACTTC. Its translation: CASSPQGLTRIGEQYF. V usage is TRBV2 and J usage is TRBJ2-7; D is perhaps TRBD2 (6 bases). The CDR3 loop spans 16 amino acids. Trimming removed 6 bases from V and 6 bases from J, with 24 bases in between. Per germline, CDR1 SNHLY and CDR2 FYNNEI.

In this sample, this clonotype turned up many times. The rearrangement uses TRBV3-1 and TRBJ2-7, with 8 bases aligning to TRBD1. The CDR3 has 15 residues. V shed 0 bases and J 4 bases; nucleotides not matched to a gene: 5. Germline CDR1 LGHDT, CDR2 YNNKEL (reference sequence). DNA of the CDR3: TGTGCCAGCAGCCAAGATCAAGGACAGGGATACGAGCAGTACTTC. Encoded protein: CASSQDQGQGYEQYF.

There are many counts of this clonotype. J is TRBJ2-4 and V is TRBV20-1, with D possibly TRBD1 on 5 matching bases. V lost 3 bases to trimming and J lost 1 base, with 7 bases between them. Germline lookup yields CDR1 DFQATT and CDR2 SNEGSKA (reference sequence). This CDR3 has 13 residues. The CDR3 is CSARHRAKNIQYF. The CDR3, as DNA: TGCAGTGCTAGGCACAGGGCCAAAAACATTCAGTACTTC.

This clonotype came up many times. The chain uses TRBV2 and TRBJ1-4; unclear D gene. V was clipped by 6 bases and J by 3 bases, with 14 bases between them. CDR3 length: 15 amino acids. Germline assignment: CDR1 SNHLY and CDR2 FYNNEI. Here the CDR3 DNA reads TGTGCCAGCAGGCCCGGGCGGGCGCCTAATGAAAAACTGTTTTTT. This sequence encodes CASRPGRAPNEKLFF.

The chain recombines TRBV7-2 with TRBJ2-7, with 7 nucleotides matching TRBD1. The junction had 7 bases not matched to a gene; V was cut back by 5 bases and J by 3 bases. Germline loops: CDR1 SGHTA, CDR2 FQGNSA. The CDR3 length is 14 residues. The CDR3 DNA follows: TGTGCCAGCAGCCGCAGCCAGGGGGTCTACGAGCAGTACTTC. It encodes CASSRSQGVYEQYF.

This clonotype occurred a few times. This chain links TRBV30 with TRBJ1-5, with D perhaps matching TRBD1 (6 bases). The CDR3 is 14 residues long. In germline, CDR1 is GTSNPN, CDR2 SVGIG (reference sequence). The ends were cut back, 0 bases at V and 6 bases at J, with 12 bases in the middle. CDR3 region: CAWSVGEGGQPQHF. CDR3 nucleotide sequence: TGTGCCTGGAGTGTTGGGGAGGGGGGTCAGCCCCAGCATTTT.

This clonotype appeared once. A read error is the likely source, as a far larger clone sits one nucleotide away. The chain couples TRBV11-2 to TRBJ2-4, with 9 bases lining up with TRBD2. The J call may be wrong; the DNA end is better matched by TRBJ2-1. Germline CDR1 reads SGHAT; CDR2 reads FQNNGV. This CDR3 is built from 15 residues. For the CDR3, the DNA is TGTGCCAGCAGCTTTGAGCCTAGCGGGATGGGTGAGCAGTTCTTC. Translating gives CASSFEPSGMGEQFF.

In this sample, this clonotype turned up a few times. The CDR3 spells CATSGTSGAYNEQFF. Here the CDR3 DNA reads TGTGCTACTTCCGGGACTAGCGGAGCGTACAATGAGCAGTTCTTC. The rearrangement uses TRBV10-3 and TRBJ2-1, with TRBD2 identical over 11 bases. This CDR3 is built from 15 residues. CDR1 and CDR2 (germline): ENHRY, SYGVKD.

Note on this clonotype: A much larger clone differs by one base, so this may be a read error. This rearrangement joins TRBV2 to TRBJ2-1; perhaps D is TRBD1 or TRBD2 (6 bases each). CDR3 length equals 16 residues. The V and J ends lost 5 bases and 4 bases respectively, with 18 bases between them. Germline V lookup: CDR1 SNHLY, CDR2 FYNNEI. The CDR3 loop reads CASSPFGGPEYNEQFF. The CDR3 nucleotides are TGTGCCAGCAGTCCTTTCGGGGGCCCGGAGTACAATGAGCAGTTCTTC.

Turning to this clonotype: This likely reflects a read error, since a far larger clone is one base away. The DNA of the CDR3 is TGCAGCGTTGAAGAGGCATGGACAGGTGAGCAGTTCTTC. Protein sequence: CSVEEAWTGEQFF. The chain combines TRBV29-1 with TRBJ2-3, with 7 nucleotides matching TRBD1. The DNA end is more similar to TRBJ2-1, so the J call may be wrong. The CDR3 covers 13 residues. Germline CDR1 and CDR2: SQVTM and ANQGSEA.

This clonotype was detected ten times or more. The V gene is TRBV5-1, the J gene TRBJ2-2; 9 bases are shared with TRBD2. The CDR3 extends over 15 amino acids. Germline CDR1 SGHRS, CDR2 YFSETQ. V was pared by 4 bases and J by 9 bases, with 10 bases of the junction left unmatched. The DNA for the CDR3 is TGCGCCAGCAGCGCGCGACTAGCGGCCCGCCGGGAGCTGTTTTTT. Translation: CASSARLAARRELFF.

This clonotype showed up many times. This chain joins TRBV7-9 and TRBJ1-5; D is uncertain. Trimming shortened V by 2 bases and J by 0 bases, and 11 bases separated the two germline ends. In germline, CDR1 is SEHNR, CDR2 FQNEAQ (reference sequence). The CDR3 is made up of 16 amino acids. This CDR3 is CASSLWAGNSNQPQHF. The DNA of the CDR3 is TGTGCCAGCAGCTTATGGGCTGGAAATAGCAATCAGCCCCAGCATTTT. The full variable domain, rest sourced from reference TRBV7-9 and TRBJ1-5, is DTGVSQNPRHKITKRGQNVTFRCDPISEHNRLYWYRQTLGQGPEFLTYFQNEAQLEKSRLLSDRFSAERPKGSFSTLEIQRTEQGDSAMYLCASSLWAGNSNQPQHFGDGTRLSIL.

This clonotype occurred many times. CDR3 nucleotides: TGCAGTGCTAGAGATATGGTGATTGGAGAGACCCAGTACTTC. This translates into CSARDMVIGETQYF. The chain recombines TRBV20-1 with TRBJ2-5; D remains ambiguous. The CDR3 has 14 amino acids. From germline, CDR1 is DFQATT and CDR2 SNEGSKA (reference sequence). V was cut by 0 bases and J by 4 bases, with 12 bases left in between.

Worth noting for this clonotype: Only one base separates this from a far larger clonotype, so it likely reflects a read error. The rearrangement joins TRBV27 to TRBJ2-7; possible D gene TRBD1, 7 bases. Per germline, CDR1 MNHEY and CDR2 SMNVEV (reference sequence). V shed 6 bases and J shed 7 bases, with 19 bases lying between them. This CDR3 contains 14 residues. The CDR3 loop reads CASSQGGPSWEQYF. The CDR3 DNA is TGTGCCAGCAGCCAGGGGGGACCGTCATGGGAGCAGTACTTC.

This clonotype was picked up many times. CDR3 sequence: CSARISTNEKLFF. The CDR3 DNA follows: TGCAGTGCTAGGATTTCAACTAATGAAAAACTGTTTTTT. The rearrangement joins TRBV20-1 to TRBJ1-4; no reliable D call. V was clipped by 3 bases and J by 0 bases, with 5 bases between them. Per the germline V gene, CDR1 is DFQATT and CDR2 is SNEGSKA (reference sequence). The CDR3 has 13 amino acids.

This clonotype was recorded many times. This chain links TRBV28 with TRBJ2-7; perhaps TRBD2 as D (6 bases). V was pared by 2 bases and J by 3 bases, with 8 bases between. Per the germline V gene, CDR1 is MDHEN and CDR2 is SYDVKM. The length of the CDR3 is 13 residues. DNA for the CDR3: TGTGCCAGCAGTTTAGGGAGGAACTACGAGCAGTACTTC. Translating gives CASSLGRNYEQYF. The full variable domain, completed using reference TRBV28 and TRBJ2-7, is DVKVTQSSRYLVKRTGEKVFLECVQDMDHENMFWYRQDPGLGLRLIYFSYDVKMKEKGDIPEGYSVSREKKERFSLILESASTNQTSMYLCASSLGRNYEQYFGPGTRLTVT.

This clonotype was observed at least ten times. This chain connects TRBV18 to TRBJ1-2, with 10 bases that match TRBD1. The CDR3 sequence is 15 residues long. The V gene's germline CDR1 is KGHSH and CDR2 LQKENI. Germline trimming cut 3 bases from V and 2 bases from J; bases unmatched to any gene: 3. In nucleotides, the CDR3 is TGTGCCAGCTCACCTGGGGGACAGGGGAACTATGGCTACACCTTC. Translating gives CASSPGGQGNYGYTF.